This section outlines one TCR beta chain sequence together with its context. Its matching antigen is unknown. Germline trimming cut 6 bases from V and 1 base from J; bases unmatched to any gene: 9. The CDR3 is 15 amino acids. Germline loops: CDR1 MDHEN, CDR2 SYDVKM. The data were taken from a study of PD-1 blockade in classical Hodgkin lymphoma. The method was immunoSEQ multiplex PCR; TCRdb's version includes in-frame clones alone and lacks a portion of them. The sample carries 6,800 or so clones, roughly four fifths recorded once. All patients experienced relapse after autologous stem cell transplantation, and brentuximab vedotin exposure was variable. Broader study findings: Whereas CD4+ TCR diversity had risen significantly by C4D1, CD8+ TCR diversity had not. Causes of the repertoire differences remain undefined, possibly disease activity or prior therapy.

This chain connects TRBV28 to TRBJ2-7; 7 bases are shared with TRBD1. Sequenced here: peripheral blood mononuclear cells (PBMCs), sampled before the second cycle of nivolumab. This TCR was sampled from a human donor with classical Hodgkin lymphoma. This chain's CDR3 is CASSPIPTGSYEQYF. The CDR3, as DNA: TGTGCCAGCAGCCCAATCCCGACAGGGTCCTACGAGCAGTACTTC.